The 9 T cell receptor beta chains below were found in one sample sequenced in a study of beta chain features in type 1 diabetes. What was sequenced were expressed TCRB transcripts, since all of the isolated RNA had been reverse transcribed. Libraries were prepared by immunoSEQ multiplex PCR; TCRdb keeps only in-frame clonotypes and omits some of them. The sample has about 320,000 clones, 11% to 15% seen once. The material sequenced was central memory CD4+ T cells from blood. All receptors come from a man aged 25-45 years in good health.

The V call is TRBV28, the J call TRBJ1-4; TRBD1 aligns across 10 bases. Germline V CDR1 and CDR2: MDHEN, SYDVKM. The junction had 5 bases not matched to a gene; V was cut back by 5 bases and J by 8 bases. CDR3 length equals 14 residues. The CDR3 nucleotides read TGTGCCAGCAGTCAAGGGACAGGGGCAGAAAAACTGTTTTTT. Protein sequence: CASSQGTGAEKLFF.

The sample holds a few counts of this clone. The CDR3 here is CASSMEEGETQYF. CDR3 nucleotides: TGTGCCAGTAGTATGGAGGAGGGGGAGACCCAGTACTTC. J is TRBJ2-5 and V is TRBV19; D is perhaps TRBD2 (6 bases). The CDR3 runs 13 residues. V was shortened by 3 bases and J by 5 bases, with 10 bases between the two germline ends. Germline-derived CDR1 and CDR2 are LNHDA and SQIVND (reference sequence).

This clone appeared a few times. The V call is TRBV5-4, the J call TRBJ2-2; no clear D gene. V was cut by 4 bases and J by 4 bases, with 8 bases left in between. CDR3 length equals 13 residues. The V gene's germline CDR1 is SGHNT and CDR2 YYREEE (reference sequence). The CDR3 sequence: CASSHQSTGELFF. CDR3 bases: TGTGCCAGCAGCCATCAGAGCACCGGGGAGCTGTTTTTT.

The chain combines TRBV9 with TRBJ2-3; TRBD2 aligns across 8 bases. Trimming took 4 bases from V and 5 from J; bases not matched to a gene: 18. Per germline, CDR1 SGDLS and CDR2 YYNGEE. The CDR3 contains 18 residues. The CDR3 nucleotides are TGTGCCAGCAGCCCGAAGCTAAATAGCGGGACGATCCTAGATACGCAGTATTTT. It translates to CASSPKLNSGTILDTQYF.

This clone was seen only a few times. V is TRBV11-2 and J is TRBJ1-5, with D tentatively TRBD1 (5 bases). V lost 5 bases to trimming and J lost 6 bases, with 17 bases between them. Germline V gives CDR1 SGHAT, CDR2 FQNNGV. This CDR3 region has 15 residues. CDR3 coding DNA: TGTGCCAGCAGCCCGCCGCAGGGTGGAGGTCAGCCCCAGCATTTT. As protein: CASSPPQGGGQPQHF.

The chain carries TRBV6-1 and TRBJ2-1; the match to TRBD1 covers 9 bases. CDR1 is MNHNS and CDR2 is SASEGT in the germline V gene. J was trimmed by 8 bases and V by 7 bases; bases with no gene match: 9. The CDR3 covers 14 residues. This CDR3 is CASMPGTGRYEQFF. The CDR3 bases are TGTGCCAGCATGCCTGGGACAGGGAGGTATGAGCAGTTCTTC.

The chain uses TRBV7-2 and TRBJ2-5, with 7 bases fitting TRBD1. Germline values: CDR1 SGHTA, CDR2 FQGNSA. This CDR3 is built from 14 residues. J gave up 5 bases and V 5 bases, and 8 bases lay outside the gene matches. In nucleotides, the CDR3 is TGTGCCAGCAGCCCGTGGGACAGCGTGGAGACCCAGTACTTC. Its translation: CASSPWDSVETQYF.

This clone was seen a few times. This chain joins TRBV7-2 and TRBJ1-2; TRBD1 agrees at 7 bases. CDR1 and CDR2 (germline): SGHTA, FQGNSA. The V and J ends lost 1 base and 4 bases, in that order; junction bases with no gene match: 3. This CDR3 region has 14 residues. Written as DNA, the CDR3 is TGTGCCAGCAGCTTAGACAGGGGTCCCTATGGCTACACCTTC. This codes for CASSLDRGPYGYTF.

This clone was counted only a few times. This chain uses TRBV2 with TRBJ2-3; 7 bases fit TRBD2. Trimming removed 9 bases from V and 6 bases from J; junction bases left unmatched: 12. In germline, CDR1 is SNHLY, CDR2 FYNNEI. This CDR3 has 14 amino acids. CDR3 bases: TGTGCCAGGTCCTTCCGCGGGAGTGGGGATACGCAGTATTTT. Translated: CARSFRGSGDTQYF.